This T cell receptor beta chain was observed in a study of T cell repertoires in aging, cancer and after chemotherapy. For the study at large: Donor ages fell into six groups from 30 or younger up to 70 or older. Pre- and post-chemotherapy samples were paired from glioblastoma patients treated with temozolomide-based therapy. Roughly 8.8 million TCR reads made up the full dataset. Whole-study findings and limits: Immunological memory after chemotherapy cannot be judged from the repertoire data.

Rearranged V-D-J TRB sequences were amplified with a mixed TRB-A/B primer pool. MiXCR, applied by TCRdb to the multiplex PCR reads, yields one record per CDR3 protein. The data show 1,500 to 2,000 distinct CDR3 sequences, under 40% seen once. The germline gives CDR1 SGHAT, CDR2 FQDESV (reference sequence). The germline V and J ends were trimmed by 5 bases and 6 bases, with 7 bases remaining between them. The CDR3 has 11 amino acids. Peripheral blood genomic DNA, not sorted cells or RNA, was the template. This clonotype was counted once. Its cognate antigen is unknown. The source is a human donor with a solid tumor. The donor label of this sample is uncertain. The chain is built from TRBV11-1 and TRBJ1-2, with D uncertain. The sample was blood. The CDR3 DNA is TGTGCCAGCAGCCCTTCTCATGGCTACACCTTC. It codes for CASSPSHGYTF. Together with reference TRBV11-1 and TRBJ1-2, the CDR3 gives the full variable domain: EAEVAQSPRYKITEKSQAVAFWCDPISGHATLYWYRQILGQGPELLVQFQDESVVDDSQLPKDRFSAERLKGVDSTLKIQPAELGDSAMYLCASSPSHGYTFGSGTRLTVV.